Below, 9 T cell receptor beta chains from the same sample are listed, as sequenced in a study of CD8+ T cells in alopecia areata. After isolation, RNA underwent reverse transcription to generate cDNA as the sequencing template. The protocol was immunoSEQ multiplex PCR, while the TCRdb copy is restricted to in-frame clones and leaves out a portion. This table has 210,000 or so clones, around 66% appearing once. Treatment of the sample: oral pan-JAK inhibitor, 5-10 mg twice daily. The specimen was CD4+ T cells sorted from blood, collected at week 44, from a patient treated with tofacitinib. The receptors here all came from a human donor with alopecia areata.

This clone appeared a few times. The V and J genes are TRBV6-1 and TRBJ2-7; TRBD1 matches 8 bases. There are 14 residues in the CDR3. The ends lost 5 bases at V and 0 bases at J; junction bases unmatched: 3. The V gene's germline CDR1 is MNHNS and CDR2 SASEGT. CDR3 residues: CASSTGGTSYEQYF. CDR3 nucleotide sequence: TGTGCCAGCAGTACAGGGGGGACCTCCTACGAGCAGTACTTC.

The chain has TRBV7-2 and TRBJ1-2, with D tentatively TRBD1 (5 bases). There are 13 residues in the CDR3. V was pared by 3 bases and J by 2 bases, with 7 bases between. The V gene's germline CDR1 is SGHTA and CDR2 FQGNSA. CDR3 coding DNA: TGTGCCAGCAGCTTTCAGGGCAACTATGGCTACACCTTC. This translates into CASSFQGNYGYTF.

The chain couples TRBV2 to TRBJ1-5, with D uncertain. The CDR3 is 13 amino acids. Per germline, CDR1 SNHLY and CDR2 FYNNEI. V lost 6 bases and J 5 bases, leaving 11 bases between the germline ends. CDR3 bases: TGTGCCAGCAGCCGGATCGGCGATCAGCCCCAGCATTTT. It specifies CASSRIGDQPQHF.

The CDR3 loop reads CASSPGNYREALLLTEAFF. The CDR3 region has the DNA TGTGCCAGCAGTCCAGGAAACTACAGGGAAGCTCTTTTGTTGACTGAAGCTTTCTTT. The genes are TRBV27 and TRBJ1-1; D may be TRBD1 (6 bases). Trimming removed 5 bases from V and 5 bases from J, with 30 bases in between. Germline-derived CDR1 and CDR2 are MNHEY and SMNVEV (reference sequence). This CDR3 is 19 amino acids long.

The chain combines TRBV9 with TRBJ1-6; the match to TRBD1 covers 11 bases. Germline assignment: CDR1 SGDLS and CDR2 YYNGEE. This CDR3 has 15 amino acids. The junction had 1 base not matched to a gene; V was cut back by 0 bases and J by 8 bases. This chain's CDR3 is CASSVGDRGYSPLHF. The DNA of the CDR3 is TGTGCCAGCAGCGTAGGGGACAGGGGGTATTCACCCCTCCACTTT. Complete variable domain (other parts from reference TRBV9 and TRBJ1-6): DSGVTQTPKHLITATGQRVTLRCSPRSGDLSVYWYQQSLDQGLQFLIQYYNGEERAKGNILERFSAQQFPDLHSELNLSSLELGDSALYFCASSVGDRGYSPLHFGNGTRLTVT.

This clone occurred once. V gene TRBV19 combines with J gene TRBJ2-7, with D unclear. Per germline, CDR1 LNHDA and CDR2 SQIVND (reference sequence). There are 12 residues in the CDR3. V lost 3 bases to trimming and J lost 5 bases, with 8 bases between them. The CDR3 is CASSIHVNEQYF. DNA for the CDR3: TGTGCCAGTAGTATCCACGTTAACGAGCAGTACTTC.

This clone turned up a few times. This sequence joins TRBV29-1 and TRBJ1-2; TRBD1 aligns across 7 bases. The V segment lost 7 bases and the J segment 4 bases; nucleotides outside the gene matches: 6. Germline assignment: CDR1 SQVTM and CDR2 ANQGSEA. The CDR3 runs to 12 residues. The CDR3 coding sequence is TGCAGCGCGTCCGGGACAGTCTATGGCTACACCTTC. Translating it yields CSASGTVYGYTF. The full variable domain, with the rest looked up from reference TRBV29-1 and TRBJ1-2, is SAVISQKPSRDICQRGTSLTIQCQVDSQVTMMFWYRQQPGQSLTLIATANQGSEATYESGFVIDKFPISRPNLTFSTLTVSNMSPEDSSIYLCSASGTVYGYTFGSGTRLTVV.

The rearrangement joins TRBV29-1 to TRBJ2-2, with D possibly matching TRBD1 (6 bases). V lost 5 bases and J 6 bases, leaving 7 bases between the germline ends. Germline loops: CDR1 SQVTM, CDR2 ANQGSEA. The CDR3 runs to 11 residues. The CDR3 here is CSVRGSGELFF. Here the CDR3 DNA reads TGCAGCGTTAGGGGGTCCGGGGAGCTGTTTTTT.

The chain carries TRBV4-1 and TRBJ1-4, with D possibly TRBD1 on 5 matching bases. The CDR3 is made up of 17 amino acids. The germline CDR1 and CDR2 sequences are MGHRA and YSYEKL. V lost 1 base and J lost 8, with 20 bases in between. The CDR3 sequence: CASSQVAKRQWAEKLFF. Here the CDR3 DNA reads TGCGCCAGCAGCCAAGTTGCCAAGAGACAGTGGGCCGAAAAACTGTTTTTT.